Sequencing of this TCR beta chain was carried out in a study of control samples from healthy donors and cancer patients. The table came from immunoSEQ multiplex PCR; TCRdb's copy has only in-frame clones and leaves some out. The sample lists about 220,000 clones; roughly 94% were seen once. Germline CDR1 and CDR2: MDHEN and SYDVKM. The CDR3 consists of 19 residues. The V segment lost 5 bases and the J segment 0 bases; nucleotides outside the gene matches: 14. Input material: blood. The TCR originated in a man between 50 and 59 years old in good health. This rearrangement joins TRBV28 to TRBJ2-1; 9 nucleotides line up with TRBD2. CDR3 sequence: CASSPIAGAPVSSYNEQFF. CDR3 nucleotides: TGTGCCAGCAGTCCTATAGCGGGGGCTCCGGTAAGCTCCTACAATGAGCAGTTCTTC.